The clone carrying this T cell receptor (beta chain) was seen repeatedly, ten times or more. Its antigen is currently unknown. The V gene lost 5 bases and the J gene lost 5 bases, with 11 bases spanning the gap. Germline V lookup: CDR1 DFQATT, CDR2 SNEGSKA (reference sequence). The CDR3 spans 12 residues. This sample is drawn from a study of T-cell reconstitution after alpha-beta-depleted transplantation in children. Overall study findings and caveats: At the one-year point after transplant, T-cell counts and TCRbeta diversity were found to come mostly from T cells that had been newly produced. Reportedly, roughly two months post-transplant, alpha-beta T cells arose from several hundred expanded graft clones. Surviving thymic progenitors and recipient T cells were the source of high TCRbeta diversity at day 60 in some patients.

Researchers prepared the TCRbeta library using unique molecular identifiers, the study reports. TCRdb reanalysed the PCR reads using MiXCR and keeps one entry per CDR3 protein. The sample shows fewer than 700,000 distinct CDR3 sequences, 10% to 15% of them seen only once. The clonotype comes from a male patient between 5 and 17 years old who had a stem cell transplant for acute myeloid leukemia, so the T cells may come from the graft donor. The chain joins TRBV20-1 to TRBJ2-3; no clear D gene. The sequenced sample was PBMCs, mostly from graft donor cells, obtained 360 days after TCRalphabeta/CD19-depleted stem cell transplant. This chain's CDR3 is CSAEARRDTQYF. DNA for the CDR3: TGCAGTGCTGAGGCCCGGAGAGATACGCAGTATTTT.